This TCR beta chain was identified in a study of blood T cell repertoires in COVID-19. Trimming took 7 bases from V and 1 from J; bases not matched to a gene: 5. Germline V gene data show CDR1 as MNHEY and CDR2 as SVGAGI. The CDR3 covers 14 residues. Assay: immunoSEQ multiplex PCR; the TCRdb copy retains only in-frame clones and omits some. Here the sample spans approximately 320,000 clones, under 95% being singletons. The TCR comes from a man between 60 and 70 years old who had recovered from COVID-19. The chain joins TRBV6-5 to TRBJ1-2; 8 bases are a match to TRBD1. The sample taken for sequencing was PBMCs or T cells enriched from blood (not recorded which). CDR3 sequence: CASNRDRHNYGYTF. The CDR3 bases are TGTGCCAGCAATCGGGACAGGCATAACTATGGCTACACCTTC.